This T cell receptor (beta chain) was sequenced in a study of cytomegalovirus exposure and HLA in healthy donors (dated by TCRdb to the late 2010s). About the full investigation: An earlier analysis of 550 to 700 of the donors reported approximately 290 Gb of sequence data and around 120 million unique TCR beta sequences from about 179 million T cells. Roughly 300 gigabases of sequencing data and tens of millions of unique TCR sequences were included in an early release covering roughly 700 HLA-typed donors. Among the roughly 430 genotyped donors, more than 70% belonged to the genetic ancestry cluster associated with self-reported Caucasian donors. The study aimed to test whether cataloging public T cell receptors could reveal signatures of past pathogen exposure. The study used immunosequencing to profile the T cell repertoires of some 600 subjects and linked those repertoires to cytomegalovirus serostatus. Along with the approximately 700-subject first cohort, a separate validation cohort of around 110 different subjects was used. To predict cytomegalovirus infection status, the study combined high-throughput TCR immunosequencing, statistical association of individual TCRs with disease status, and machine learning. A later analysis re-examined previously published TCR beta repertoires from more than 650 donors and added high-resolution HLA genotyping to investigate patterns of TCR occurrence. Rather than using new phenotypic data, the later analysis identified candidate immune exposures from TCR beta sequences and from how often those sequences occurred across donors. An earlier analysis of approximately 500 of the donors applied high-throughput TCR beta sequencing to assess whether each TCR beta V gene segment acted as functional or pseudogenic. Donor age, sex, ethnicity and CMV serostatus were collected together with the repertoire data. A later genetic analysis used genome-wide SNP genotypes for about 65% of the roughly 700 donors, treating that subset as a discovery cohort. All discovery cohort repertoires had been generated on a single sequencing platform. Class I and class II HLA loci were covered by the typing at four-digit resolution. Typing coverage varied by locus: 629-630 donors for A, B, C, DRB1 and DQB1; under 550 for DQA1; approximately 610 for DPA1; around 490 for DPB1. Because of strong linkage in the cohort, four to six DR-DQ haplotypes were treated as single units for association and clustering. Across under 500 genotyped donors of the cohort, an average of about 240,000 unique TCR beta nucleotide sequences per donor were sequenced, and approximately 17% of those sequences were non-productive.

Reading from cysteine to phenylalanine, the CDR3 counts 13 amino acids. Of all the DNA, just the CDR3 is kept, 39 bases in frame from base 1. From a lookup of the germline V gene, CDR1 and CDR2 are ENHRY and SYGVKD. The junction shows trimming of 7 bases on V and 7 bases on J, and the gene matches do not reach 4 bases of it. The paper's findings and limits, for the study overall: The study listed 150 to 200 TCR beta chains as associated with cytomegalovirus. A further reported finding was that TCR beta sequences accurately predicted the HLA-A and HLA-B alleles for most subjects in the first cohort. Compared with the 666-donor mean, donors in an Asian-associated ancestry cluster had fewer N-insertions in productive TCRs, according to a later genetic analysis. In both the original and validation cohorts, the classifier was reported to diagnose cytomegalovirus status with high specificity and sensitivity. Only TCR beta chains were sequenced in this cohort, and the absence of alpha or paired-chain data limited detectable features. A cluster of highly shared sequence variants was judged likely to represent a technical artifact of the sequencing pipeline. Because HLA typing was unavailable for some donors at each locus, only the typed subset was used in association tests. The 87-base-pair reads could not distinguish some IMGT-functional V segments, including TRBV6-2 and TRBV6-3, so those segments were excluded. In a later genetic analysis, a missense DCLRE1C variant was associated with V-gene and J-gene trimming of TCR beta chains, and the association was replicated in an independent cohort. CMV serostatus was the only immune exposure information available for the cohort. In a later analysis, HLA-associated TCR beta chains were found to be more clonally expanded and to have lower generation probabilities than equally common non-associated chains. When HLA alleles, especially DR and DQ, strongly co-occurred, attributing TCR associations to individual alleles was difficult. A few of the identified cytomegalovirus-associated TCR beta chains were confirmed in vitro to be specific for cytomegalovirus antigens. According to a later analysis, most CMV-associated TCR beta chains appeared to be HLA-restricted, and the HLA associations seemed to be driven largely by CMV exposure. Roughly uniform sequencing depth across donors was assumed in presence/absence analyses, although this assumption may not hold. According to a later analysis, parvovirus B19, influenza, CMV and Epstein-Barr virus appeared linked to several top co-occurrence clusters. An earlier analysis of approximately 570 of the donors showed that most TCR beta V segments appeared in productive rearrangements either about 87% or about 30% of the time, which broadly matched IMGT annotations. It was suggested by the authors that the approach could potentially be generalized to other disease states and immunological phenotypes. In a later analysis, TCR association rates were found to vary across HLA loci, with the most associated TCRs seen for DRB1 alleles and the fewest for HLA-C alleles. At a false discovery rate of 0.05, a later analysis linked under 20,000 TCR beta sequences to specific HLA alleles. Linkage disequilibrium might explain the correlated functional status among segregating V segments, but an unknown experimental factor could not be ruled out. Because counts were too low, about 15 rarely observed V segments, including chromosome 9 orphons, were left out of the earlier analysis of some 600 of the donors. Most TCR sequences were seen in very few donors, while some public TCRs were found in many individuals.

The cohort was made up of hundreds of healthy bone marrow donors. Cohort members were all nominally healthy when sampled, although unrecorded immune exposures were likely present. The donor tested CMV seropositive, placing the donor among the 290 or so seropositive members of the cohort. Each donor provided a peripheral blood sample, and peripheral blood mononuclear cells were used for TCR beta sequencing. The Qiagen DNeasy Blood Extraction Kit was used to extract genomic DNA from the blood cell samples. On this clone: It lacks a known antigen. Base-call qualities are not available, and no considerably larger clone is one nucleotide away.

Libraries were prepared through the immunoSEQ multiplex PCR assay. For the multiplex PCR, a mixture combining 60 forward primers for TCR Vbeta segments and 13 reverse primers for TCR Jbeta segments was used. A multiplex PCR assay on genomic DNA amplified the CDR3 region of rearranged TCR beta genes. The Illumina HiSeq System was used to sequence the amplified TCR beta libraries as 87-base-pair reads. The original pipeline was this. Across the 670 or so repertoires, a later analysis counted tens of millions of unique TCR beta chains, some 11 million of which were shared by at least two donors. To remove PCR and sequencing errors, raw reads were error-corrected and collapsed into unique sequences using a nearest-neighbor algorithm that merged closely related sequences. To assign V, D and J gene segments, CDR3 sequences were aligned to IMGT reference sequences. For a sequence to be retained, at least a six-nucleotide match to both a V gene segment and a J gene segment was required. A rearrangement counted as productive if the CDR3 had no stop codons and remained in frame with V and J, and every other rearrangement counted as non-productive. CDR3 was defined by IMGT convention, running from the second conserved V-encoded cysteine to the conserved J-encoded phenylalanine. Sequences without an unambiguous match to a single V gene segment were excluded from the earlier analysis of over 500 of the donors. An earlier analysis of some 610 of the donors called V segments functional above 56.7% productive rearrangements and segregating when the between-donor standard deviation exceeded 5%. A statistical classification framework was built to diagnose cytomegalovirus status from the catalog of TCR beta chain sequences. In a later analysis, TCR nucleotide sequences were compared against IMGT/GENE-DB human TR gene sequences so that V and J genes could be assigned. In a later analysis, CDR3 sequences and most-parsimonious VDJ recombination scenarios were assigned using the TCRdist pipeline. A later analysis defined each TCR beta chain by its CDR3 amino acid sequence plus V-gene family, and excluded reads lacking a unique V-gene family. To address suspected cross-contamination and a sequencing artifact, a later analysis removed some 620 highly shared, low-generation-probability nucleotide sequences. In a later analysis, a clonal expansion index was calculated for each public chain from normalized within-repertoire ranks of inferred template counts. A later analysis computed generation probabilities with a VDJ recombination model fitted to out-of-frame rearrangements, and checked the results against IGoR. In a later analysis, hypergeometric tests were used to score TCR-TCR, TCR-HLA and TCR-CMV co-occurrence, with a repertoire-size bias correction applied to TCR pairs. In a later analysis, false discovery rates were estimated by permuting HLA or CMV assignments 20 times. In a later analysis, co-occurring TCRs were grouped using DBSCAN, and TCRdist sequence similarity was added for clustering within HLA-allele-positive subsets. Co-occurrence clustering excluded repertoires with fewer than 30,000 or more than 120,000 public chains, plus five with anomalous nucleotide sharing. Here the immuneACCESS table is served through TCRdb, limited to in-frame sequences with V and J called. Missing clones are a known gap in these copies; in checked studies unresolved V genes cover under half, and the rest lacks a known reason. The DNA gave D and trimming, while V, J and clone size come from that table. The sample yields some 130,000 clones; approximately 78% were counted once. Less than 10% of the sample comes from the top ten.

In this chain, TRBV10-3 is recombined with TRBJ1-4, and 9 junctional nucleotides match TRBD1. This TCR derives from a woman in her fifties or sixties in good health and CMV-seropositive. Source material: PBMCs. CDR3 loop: CAINRDRAEKLFF. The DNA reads TGTGCCATCAATCGGGACAGGGCTGAAAAACTGTTTTTT.